A single sample gave rise to the 26 T cell receptor beta chains below, sequenced in a study of T cells in Graves' hyperthyroidism and ophthalmopathy. RNA transcripts gave rise to amplified TCR beta CDR3 regions. When the TCR CDR3 underwent first-round RT-PCR, the HTBI primer set was used. MiXCR was run by TCRdb on the multiplex PCR reads, yielding one entry per CDR3 protein. This sample carries 300,000 to 450,000 distinct CDR3 sequences, 14% of them seen once, and the ten largest clones take about 18%. Specimen: blood. Every receptor here comes from a woman in her thirties with Graves' ophthalmopathy.

This clonotype was seen ten or more times. The gene calls are TRBV2 and TRBJ1-1; D is uncertain. From germline, CDR1 is SNHLY and CDR2 FYNNEI. CDR3 length: 13 amino acids. With 3 bases removed from V and 0 bases from J, the gap between germline ends came to 5 bases. CDR3 bases: TGTGCCAGCAGTGACAACTTGAACACTGAAGCTTTCTTT. Residues: CASSDNLNTEAFF.

This clonotype was seen ten or more times. The chain has TRBV6-5 and TRBJ1-2, with TRBD1 matching over 7 bases. There are 16 residues in the CDR3. The V gene's germline CDR1 is MNHEY and CDR2 SVGAGI. V was clipped by 4 bases and J by 4 bases; unmatched bases: 12. This chain's CDR3 is CASSLQGPETPYGYTF. Written as DNA, the CDR3 is TGTGCCAGCAGTTTACAGGGGCCCGAAACTCCCTATGGCTACACCTTC.

This clonotype was seen more than once but under ten times. The rearrangement links TRBV19 to TRBJ1-6; TRBD1 matches 8 bases. Germline loops: CDR1 LNHDA, CDR2 SQIVND (reference sequence). This CDR3 is 15 amino acids long. The V segment lost 3 bases and the J segment 9 bases; nucleotides outside the gene matches: 7. For the CDR3, the DNA is TGTGCCAGTAGTATTATCGCCCAGGGGGCTTCACCCCTCCACTTT. Amino acid sequence: CASSIIAQGASPLHF.

This clonotype was seen a few times. CDR3 sequence: CASSEAGGGPSPLHF. As DNA, the CDR3 is TGTGCCAGCAGTGAAGCCGGTGGAGGGCCTTCACCCCTCCACTTT. The chain joins TRBV2 to TRBJ1-6; D is undetermined. CDR1 is SNHLY and CDR2 is FYNNEI in the germline V gene. CDR3 size: 15 residues. The V end lost 0 bases, the J end lost 9 bases, and 12 bases lay between the germline ends.

In this sample, this clonotype turned up a few times. This sequence joins TRBV12-5 and TRBJ1-3; TRBD1 agrees at 9 bases. Germline CDR1 is LGHNT and CDR2 is FRNRAP. The CDR3 spans 21 residues. Losses at the gene ends were 1 base for V and 8 bases for J; bases not matched to a gene: 24. This CDR3 is CASGLAPGTGTSWAAAHTIYF. The CDR3 nucleotides read TGTGCTAGTGGTTTGGCTCCCGGGACAGGGACCAGTTGGGCAGCCGCCCACACCATATATTTT.

CDR3 DNA sequence: TGTGCCAGCACCTCTACAGGGTGGGAAGGAAACACCATATATTTT. It specifies CASTSTGWEGNTIYF. The V call is TRBV19, the J call TRBJ1-3, with a possible D match to TRBD1 (6 bases). CDR1 and CDR2 from the germline V gene are LNHDA and SQIVND (reference sequence). The CDR3 runs to 15 residues. With 9 bases removed from V and 4 bases from J, the gap between germline ends came to 19 bases.

On this clonotype: Its ends do not fully match the called genes, so a read error is possible. The chain employs TRBV5-1 and TRBJ1-1; D not resolved. Germline CDR1 is SGHRS and CDR2 is YFSETQ. The CDR3 length is 14 residues. CDR3 nucleotide sequence: TGCGCCAGCAGCGCGGACGGCTTGAACACTCAAGCTTTCTTT. This gives the protein CASSADGLNTQAFF.

A note on this clonotype: The CDR3 does not end in the conserved phenylalanine or tryptophan, so this is likely a read error. CDR3 sequence: CASRRTGAMNTEAFL. The CDR3 coding sequence is TGTGCTAGCAGACGGACAGGGGCAATGAACACTGAAGCTTTCCTT. The V and J genes are TRBV12-3 or TRBV12-4 and TRBJ1-1, with 9 bases aligning to TRBD1. The CDR3 consists of 15 residues.

This clonotype was seen at least ten times. DNA for the CDR3: TGTGCCAGCAGTTTCAAGGTTGGCTACGAGCAGTACTTC. Amino acid sequence: CASSFKVGYEQYF. V gene TRBV6-5 combines with J gene TRBJ2-7; D ambiguous. This CDR3 is 13 amino acids long. Germline V gives CDR1 MNHEY, CDR2 SVGAGI. Between the trimmed V and J ends, which lost 4 bases and 3 bases, there was a span of 10 bases.

The J gene is TRBJ1-2, the V gene TRBV6-2 or TRBV6-3, with D maybe TRBD1 (5 bases). CDR1 MNHEY and CDR2 SVGEGT come from the germline V gene. V lost 2 bases and J lost 4, with 8 bases in between. CDR3 size: 13 residues. The CDR3 DNA follows: TGTGCCAGCAGTTACGGGACCTCCTATGGCTACACCTTC. This codes for CASSYGTSYGYTF.

This clonotype was counted a few times. The V call is TRBV3-1, the J call TRBJ2-7; D is possibly TRBD1 (6 bases). The CDR3 is made up of 13 amino acids. V lost 8 bases and J lost 5, with 16 bases in between. The germline V gene has CDR1 LGHDT and CDR2 YNNKEL (reference sequence). CDR3 residues: CASSRDIVDEQYF. The CDR3 region has the DNA TGTGCCAGCTCCCGGGACATTGTCGACGAGCAGTACTTC.

A word on this clonotype: Being one base from a much bigger clone, this may be a read error. V usage is TRBV7-8 and J usage is TRBJ2-5; unclear D gene. Germline CDR1 is SGHVS and CDR2 is FQNEAQ. This CDR3 has 18 amino acids. The CDR3 sequence is CASSHPERASALQGTQYF. In nucleotides, the CDR3 is TGTGCCAGCAGCCACCCGGAAAGGGCCTCCGCCCTCCAAGGGACCCAGTACTTC.

Ten or more counts support this clonotype. This sequence joins TRBV12-3 or TRBV12-4 and TRBJ2-2; 8 bases line up with TRBD1. The CDR3 extends over 13 amino acids. J was trimmed by 6 bases and V by 6 bases; bases with no gene match: 3. CDR3 sequence reads: CASRTGAAGELFF. The DNA of the CDR3 is TGTGCCAGCAGGACAGGGGCGGCCGGGGAGCTGTTTTTT.

This clonotype was seen more than once but under ten times. V gene TRBV12-3 or TRBV12-4 combines with J gene TRBJ2-5, with TRBD2 matching 9 bases. J was trimmed by 3 bases and V by 2 bases; bases with no gene match: 7. This CDR3 is 16 amino acids long. The CDR3 loop is CASSLIAGATEETQYF. The CDR3 DNA reads TGTGCCAGCAGTTTAATAGCGGGGGCCACTGAAGAGACCCAGTACTTC.

This clonotype was detected many times. This chain connects TRBV2 to TRBJ1-4; TRBD1 is a possible D gene (5 bases). There are 14 residues in the CDR3. V was trimmed by 8 bases and J by 2 bases, leaving 12 bases between them. The germline CDR1 and CDR2 sequences are SNHLY and FYNNEI. The CDR3 reads CASWPGRTNEKLFF. The CDR3 coding sequence is TGTGCCAGCTGGCCGGGACGGACTAATGAAAAACTGTTTTTT. The variable domain in full, completed from reference TRBV2 and TRBJ1-4, reads EPEVTQTPSHQVTQMGQEVILRCVPISNHLYFYWYRQILGQKVEFLVSFYNNEISEKSEIFDDQFSVERPDGSNFTLKIRSTKLEDSAMYFCASWPGRTNEKLFFGSGTQLSVL.

This clonotype was counted many times. This chain connects TRBV11-2 to TRBJ2-2; 8 positions agree with TRBD1. The germline gives CDR1 SGHAT, CDR2 FQNNGV. V dropped 1 base and J dropped 1; count of bases not matched to a gene: 8. The CDR3 totals 18 residues. In DNA, the CDR3 is TGTGCCAGCAGCTTAGGGCCGACAGGGGCTGGGAACACCGGGGAGCTGTTTTTT. Translating gives CASSLGPTGAGNTGELFF.

At least ten counts were recorded for this clonotype. This chain connects TRBV20-1 to TRBJ1-1, with TRBD1 identical over 7 bases. The junction had 7 bases not matched to a gene; V was cut back by 5 bases and J by 1 base. Looked up from germline, CDR1 is DFQATT and CDR2 is SNEGSKA (reference sequence). This CDR3 region has 14 residues. This chain's CDR3 is CSAPRQGPNTEAFF. CDR3 nucleotide sequence: TGCAGTGCTCCGAGACAGGGACCGAACACTGAAGCTTTCTTT.

There are a few counts of this clonotype. This rearrangement joins TRBV4-1 to TRBJ2-2, with 10 bases aligning to TRBD2. Germline V gene lookup returns CDR1 MGHRA and CDR2 YSYEKL. J lost 2 bases, V lost 0 bases, and 6 bases had no gene match. This CDR3 has 18 amino acids. The CDR3 sequence: CASSQDAASGGNTGELFF. CDR3 sequence (DNA): TGCGCCAGCAGCCAAGATGCGGCTAGCGGGGGCAACACCGGGGAGCTGTTTTTT.

This clonotype occurred once. The rearrangement uses TRBV25-1 and TRBJ1-3; TRBD1 matches 9 bases. CDR1 and CDR2 from the germline V gene are MGHDK and SYGVNS. The CDR3 contains 17 residues. The V gene end was trimmed by 5 bases and the J gene end by 2 bases; junction bases not matched to a gene: 10. CDR3 coding DNA: TGTGCCAGCAGTCGGGGGACAGGGTTTTGGACTGGAAACACCATATATTTT. Amino acid sequence: CASSRGTGFWTGNTIYF. Complete variable domain (other parts from reference TRBV25-1 and TRBJ1-3): EADIYQTPRYLVIGTGKKITLECSQTMGHDKMYWYQQDPGMELHLIHYSYGVNSTEKGDLSSESTVSRIRTEHFPLTLESARPSHTSQYLCASSRGTGFWTGNTIYFGEGSWLTVV.

The table lists this clonotype with many counts. V is TRBV3-1 and J is TRBJ2-7, with 10 bases aligning to TRBD2. After removal of 7 bases from V and 2 bases from J, the junction contained 8 bases not matched to a gene. The length of the CDR3 is 15 residues. Germline V CDR1 and CDR2: LGHDT, YNNKEL (reference sequence). CDR3 sequence reads: CASTRRTSGTYEQYF. CDR3 DNA sequence: TGTGCCAGCACCCGAAGGACTAGCGGCACCTACGAGCAGTACTTC.

This clonotype has ten or more counts. The chain employs TRBV6-1 and TRBJ2-7, with 9 bases lining up with TRBD2. CDR1 and CDR2 (germline): MNHNS, SASEGT. The V gene end was trimmed by 4 bases and the J gene end by 4 bases; junction bases not matched to a gene: 5. This CDR3 comprises 14 residues. The CDR3 loop reads CASSGGTSRYEQYF. CDR3 sequence (DNA): TGTGCCAGCAGTGGGGGGACTAGCAGGTACGAGCAGTACTTC.

Ten or more counts support this clonotype. The CDR3 is CASRGQGTDTQYF. The CDR3 bases are TGTGCCAGCAGAGGACAGGGTACAGATACGCAGTATTTT. The chain carries TRBV6-1 and TRBJ2-3, with 8 bases fitting TRBD1. This CDR3 has 13 amino acids. CDR1 and CDR2 (germline): MNHNS, SASEGT. Trimming removed 6 bases from V and 3 bases from J; junction bases left unmatched: 2.

This clonotype was seen more than once but under ten times. The gene calls are TRBV20-1 and TRBJ2-1, with 7 bases lining up with TRBD1. Losses at the gene ends were 1 base for V and 12 bases for J; bases not matched to a gene: 6. Germline CDR1 DFQATT, CDR2 SNEGSKA (reference sequence). CDR3 length equals 12 residues. The CDR3 nucleotides are TGCAGTGCTAGAGGACAGGGAATTGTGCAGTTCTTC. Protein: CSARGQGIVQFF.

This clonotype has a handful of counts. The chain employs TRBV5-6 and TRBJ1-4, with D hard to call. CDR1 SGHDT and CDR2 YYEEEE come from the germline V gene. Trimming took 0 bases from V and 8 from J, leaving 14 bases between them. CDR3 length: 15 amino acids. For the CDR3, the DNA is TGTGCCAGCAGCTTGGGGCGGGATGCCGAGGAAAAACTGTTTTTT. Translation: CASSLGRDAEEKLFF.

With regard to this clonotype: This may stem from a read error, because a much larger clone lies one nucleotide away. The chain has TRBV10-3 and TRBJ2-2; TRBD2 matches at 8 bases. In germline, CDR1 is ENHRY, CDR2 SYGVKD. The CDR3 has 16 amino acids. V lost 2 bases to trimming and J lost 4 bases; unmatched junction nucleotides: 6. The CDR3 spells CAISEPRAGVTGELFF. The CDR3 DNA reads TGTGCCATCAGTGAGCCGAGAGCGGGGGTCACCGGGGAGCTGTTTTTT.

This clonotype was detected many times. The chain has TRBV7-6 and TRBJ2-7; 7 bases are shared with TRBD1. CDR3 length: 14 residues. Trimming at V came to 4 bases and at J to 5 bases, leaving 8 bases not matched to a gene. The germline V gene has CDR1 SGHVS and CDR2 FNYEAQ. The CDR3 region is CASSYGTVIHEQYF. CDR3 sequence (DNA): TGTGCCAGCAGCTATGGGACAGTAATTCACGAGCAGTACTTC.